This TCR beta chain was observed in a study of blood T cell repertoires in COVID-19. Study background: There were acute and convalescent COVID-19 samples, and they came from the United States, Italy and Spain. Sources were T cells, B-cell-depleted T cells, or PBMCs; the material itself was cDNA or gDNA.

Seattle participants joined during active infection and were tracked over time. The CDR3 contains 14 residues. V lost 3 bases, J lost 4 bases, and 5 bases stayed unmatched. Germline values: CDR1 SGHDT, CDR2 YYEEEE. In the source study's methods: Amplification of reference gene primers was used by the study to estimate nucleated cell counts. TCRdb's copy holds only in-frame clones and misses some; the assay was immunoSEQ multiplex PCR. That table furnishes V, J and clone size, whereas the DNA furnished D and trimming. The sample has over 450,000 clones; less than 90% are singletons. The clonotype comes from a woman in her forties or fifties with COVID-19, enrolled during active disease. The chain joins TRBV5-6 to TRBJ1-2, with 8 nucleotides matching TRBD1. Sequenced input: peripheral blood. The CDR3: CASSYGQGGYGYTF. The CDR3 DNA sequence: TGTGCCAGCAGCTATGGACAGGGTGGCTATGGCTACACCTTC.